This TCR beta chain was captured in a study of beta chain features in type 1 diabetes. The study reverse transcribed the entire isolated RNA, so it sequenced expressed TCRB transcripts. This table comes from immunoSEQ multiplex PCR, and its TCRdb copy is limited to in-frame clones, with some not included. The sample carries some 410,000 clones, roughly 13% recorded once. CD4+ naive, central memory, regulatory and stem cell-like memory cells were sorted via CD45RO/CCR7/CD25/CD127/CD95/CD27. This clone was seen more than once but under ten times. No antigen is known for it. Trimming took off 2 bases at V and 4 bases at J, with 17 bases between the two ends. CDR1 is MNHEY and CDR2 is SMNVEV in the germline V gene (reference sequence). The CDR3 contains 16 residues. Study-level findings and limits: TCRB rearrangement may or may not be influenced by HLA type; here this remained unresolved. Researchers caution that PCR might favor shorter templates, equally among patients and controls.

Input material: naive CD4+ T cells from blood. This sequence originates from a man under 40 in good health. V is TRBV27 and J is TRBJ1-1, with D unresolved. CDR3 sequence (DNA): TGTGCCAGCAGTTTAGTCAGGACGGGATGGGGCACTGAAGCTTTCTTT. Translation: CASSLVRTGWGTEAFF.